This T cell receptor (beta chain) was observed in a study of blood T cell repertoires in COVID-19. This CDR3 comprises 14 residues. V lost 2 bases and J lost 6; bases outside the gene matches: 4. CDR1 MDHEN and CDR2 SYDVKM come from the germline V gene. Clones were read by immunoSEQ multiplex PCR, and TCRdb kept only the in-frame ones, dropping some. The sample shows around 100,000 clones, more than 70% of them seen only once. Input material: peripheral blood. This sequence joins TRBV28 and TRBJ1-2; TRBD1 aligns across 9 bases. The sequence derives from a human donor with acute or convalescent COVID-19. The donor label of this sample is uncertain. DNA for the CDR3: TGTGCCAGCAGTTTACCCGGGACAGGGAATGGCTACACCTTC. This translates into CASSLPGTGNGYTF.